This record concerns one T cell receptor beta chain sequence. Its antigen is currently not known. The record has no base qualities; no much larger clone is one base away. The data stem from a study of cytomegalovirus exposure and HLA in healthy donors (TCRdb year 2017). With regard to the full study: An earlier analysis of 587 of the donors reported roughly 300 Gb of sequence data and 100 million to 120 million unique TCR beta sequences obtained from approximately 180 million T cells. In an earlier analysis of roughly 600 of the donors, high-throughput TCR beta sequencing was used to judge whether each TCR beta V gene segment behaved as functional or pseudogenic. HLA typing covered class I and class II loci at four-digit resolution. A later analysis re-examined previously published TCR beta repertoires from 610 or so donors and added high-resolution HLA genotyping to investigate patterns of TCR occurrence. All discovery cohort repertoires had been generated using a single sequencing platform. Along with the approximately 670-subject first cohort, a separate validation cohort of about 110 different subjects was used. An early release that covered several hundred HLA-typed donors contained approximately 290 gigabases of sequencing data and tens of millions of unique TCR sequences. To predict cytomegalovirus infection status, the study brought together high-throughput TCR immunosequencing, statistical association of individual TCRs with disease status, and machine learning. The study profiled the T cell repertoires of hundreds of subjects by immunosequencing and related them to cytomegalovirus serostatus. Of the 398 genotyped donors, over 80% were placed in the genetic ancestry cluster associated with self-reported Caucasian donors. Rather than drawing on any new phenotypic data, the later analysis identified candidate immune exposures from TCR beta sequences and the way those sequences occurred across donors. On average, 235,054 unique TCR beta nucleotide sequences were sequenced per donor among more than 350 genotyped donors of the cohort, with about 19% of those sequences being non-productive. Because of strong linkage in the cohort, roughly five DR-DQ haplotypes were treated as single units for association and clustering. Donor age, sex, ethnicity and CMV serostatus were compiled together with the repertoire data. Typing coverage varied by locus: roughly 620-630 donors for A, B, C, DRB1 and DQB1; 522 for DQA1; over 600 for DPA1; 400 to 480 for DPB1. A later genetic analysis used genome-wide SNP genotypes for about three fifths of the roughly 700 donors, treating that subset as a discovery cohort. The study was designed to test whether signatures of past pathogen exposure could be identified by cataloging public T cell receptors.

Overall study results and their limits: Because HLA typing was unavailable for some donors at each locus, only the typed subset was used in association tests. The sequencing pipeline was judged likely to have produced a cluster of highly shared sequence variants as a technical artifact. Three of the identified cytomegalovirus-associated TCR beta chains were confirmed in vitro to be specific for cytomegalovirus antigens. The cohort was sequenced for TCR beta chains only, and without alpha or paired-chain data the features that could be detected were limited. A later analysis found that most CMV-associated TCR beta chains appeared HLA-restricted, with HLA associations seemingly driven largely by CMV exposure. Presence/absence analyses assumed roughly uniform sequencing depth across donors, an assumption that may not hold. Correlated functional status among segregating V segments might reflect linkage disequilibrium, but an unknown experimental factor could not be ruled out. The study gave a list of over 150 TCR beta chains associated with cytomegalovirus. A further reported finding was that TCR beta sequences accurately predicted the HLA-A and HLA-B alleles for most subjects in the first cohort. In a later analysis, the rate of TCR association differed among HLA loci, with DRB1 alleles having the most associated TCRs and HLA-C alleles having the fewest. A later analysis found that HLA-associated TCR beta chains were more clonally expanded and had lower generation probabilities than equally common non-associated chains. Compared with the 666-donor mean, donors in an Asian-associated ancestry cluster had fewer N-insertions in productive TCRs, according to a later genetic analysis. Across donors, most TCR sequences were observed very rarely, whereas some public TCRs were present in many individuals. According to a later analysis, parvovirus B19, influenza, CMV and Epstein-Barr virus appeared linked to several top co-occurrence clusters. Assigning TCR associations to individual alleles was difficult when HLA alleles, especially DR and DQ, strongly co-occurred. A later analysis associated 16,951 TCR beta sequences with specific HLA alleles at a false discovery rate of 0.05. The authors suggested that the approach could potentially be generalized to other disease states and immunological phenotypes. In an earlier analysis of 587 of the donors, most TCR beta V segments were observed in productive rearrangements about 90% or about 30% of the time, broadly matching IMGT annotations. Some IMGT-functional V segments, including TRBV6-2 and TRBV6-3, could not be distinguished by the 87-base-pair reads and were therefore excluded. The earlier analysis of a few hundred of the donors excluded roughly 17 rarely observed V segments, including chromosome 9 orphons, because counts were too low. For the cohort, immune exposure information was limited to CMV serostatus. An association between a missense DCLRE1C variant and V-gene and J-gene trimming of TCR beta chains was found in a later genetic analysis and replicated in an independent cohort. The classifier was reported to diagnose cytomegalovirus status with high specificity and sensitivity in both the original cohort and the validation cohort.

The cohort comprised some 680 healthy bone marrow donors. At the time of sampling, all cohort members were nominally healthy, though unrecorded immune exposures were likely present. The donor tested CMV seropositive and was one of the 289 seropositive cohort members. A peripheral blood sample was collected from each donor, and TCR beta sequencing was performed on peripheral blood mononuclear cells. The Qiagen DNeasy Blood Extraction Kit was used to extract genomic DNA from the blood cell samples. To prepare the library, the immunoSEQ multiplex PCR assay was applied. The multiplex PCR relied on a mix of 60 forward primers for TCR Vbeta segments and 13 reverse primers for TCR Jbeta segments. Amplification of the CDR3 region of rearranged TCR beta genes was performed with a multiplex PCR assay on genomic DNA. The Illumina HiSeq System was used to sequence the amplified TCR beta libraries as 87-base-pair reads. The original pipeline was this. A later analysis counted 75 million to 100 million unique TCR beta chains across the 650 to 800 repertoires, and around 9.9 million of these chains were shared by at least two donors. A nearest-neighbor algorithm error-corrected the raw reads and collapsed the reads into unique sequences, merging closely related sequences to remove PCR and sequencing errors. V, D and J gene segments were assigned by aligning CDR3 sequences to IMGT reference sequences. Each retained sequence needed at least a six-nucleotide match to both a V gene segment and a J gene segment. Rearrangements were classified as productive when the CDR3 lacked stop codons and remained in frame with V and J, and all other rearrangements were classified as non-productive. Following IMGT convention, CDR3 was defined as the stretch from the second conserved V-encoded cysteine to the conserved J-encoded phenylalanine. The earlier analysis of 587 of the donors excluded sequences that lacked an unambiguous match to a single V gene segment. In an earlier analysis of almost 600 of the donors, a V segment was called functional when productive rearrangements were above 56.7%, and segregating when the standard deviation between donors exceeded 5%. A statistical classification framework was built for diagnosing cytomegalovirus status from the catalog of TCR beta chain sequences. V and J gene assignment, in a later analysis, came from comparing TCR nucleotide sequences with IMGT/GENE-DB human TR gene sequences. Using the TCRdist pipeline, a later analysis assigned CDR3 sequences along with most-parsimonious VDJ recombination scenarios. A later analysis defined each TCR beta chain by its CDR3 amino acid sequence plus V-gene family, and excluded reads lacking a unique V-gene family. To address suspected cross-contamination and a sequencing artifact, a later analysis removed several hundred highly shared, low-generation-probability nucleotide sequences. A later analysis calculated a clonal expansion index for each public chain from normalized within-repertoire ranks of inferred template counts. Generation probabilities in a later analysis came from a VDJ recombination model fitted to out-of-frame rearrangements, and those results were checked against IGoR. In a later analysis, TCR-TCR, TCR-HLA and TCR-CMV co-occurrence was scored with hypergeometric tests, and a repertoire-size bias correction was applied to TCR pairs. A later analysis estimated false discovery rates by permuting HLA or CMV assignments 20 times. In a later analysis, co-occurring TCRs were grouped with DBSCAN, and TCRdist sequence similarity was added when clustering was performed within HLA-allele-positive subsets. Repertoires with fewer than 30,000 or more than 120,000 public chains were left out of co-occurrence clustering, as were a few repertoires with anomalous nucleotide sharing. TCRdb holds this immuneACCESS table with in-frame rearrangements only. Some clones are missing; in checked studies, unresolved V genes explain under half, and the rest has no known cause. The V and J calls and clone size are taken from that table; D and trimming were inferred from the DNA. This sample is represented by 95,000 to 150,000 clones; 73% of them were singletons. In total, the top ten clones hold about 4.9% of the sample.

Here V drops 4 bases and J drops 2 bases, and the junction holds 8 bases not matched to any gene. CDR1 MGHDK and CDR2 SYGVNS were looked up in the germline V gene. The CDR3 runs 16 residues from the cysteine to the phenylalanine. The only DNA kept is the CDR3, 48 bases in frame from the first base. The TCR sequence derives from a man in his sixties in good health and CMV-seropositive. Sequenced input: PBMCs. The chain employs TRBV25-1 and TRBJ2-1; 7 bases in between match TRBD1. The nucleotide sequence reads as follows: TGTGCCAGCAGTGGCCCGGGACAGACCACCTACAATGAGCAGTTCTTC. Translated, it gives CASSGPGQTTYNEQFF.